These 23 T cell receptor beta chains were sequenced from one sample in a study of OX40 agonist ivuxolimab in advanced cancers. The repertoire was sequenced with immunoSEQ multiplex PCR; TCRdb's copy has only in-frame clones and lacks some. The sample holds more than 95,000 clones; roughly 90% are singletons and the top ten take under 0.9%. Material: CD4+ or CD8+ T cells sorted from blood, obtained in a trial of the OX40 agonist ivuxolimab. Receptors were obtained from an adult with an advanced solid tumor such as melanoma, head and neck, liver or kidney cancer.

CDR3 bases: TGTGCCACCAGCAGAGATCGGGGACAGGGAGGAAACACCATATATTTT. Translating it yields CATSRDRGQGGNTIYF. The chain has TRBV15 and TRBJ1-3; 9 nucleotides agree with TRBD1. Unmatched junction bases numbered 4, after V lost 0 bases and J lost 4 bases. Germline V gene data show CDR1 as LNHNV and CDR2 as YYDKDF (reference sequence). This CDR3 has 16 amino acids.

This clone was recorded a few times. J is TRBJ1-5 and V is TRBV7-2; D is unclear. Germline CDR1 SGHTA, CDR2 FQGNSA. The V end was cut by 9 bases, the J end by 0 bases, with 9 bases between. The CDR3 covers 13 residues. The CDR3 sequence: CASCRDSNQPQHF. In DNA form, the CDR3 reads TGTGCCAGTTGTAGGGATAGCAATCAGCCCCAGCATTTT.

The rearrangement links TRBV28 to TRBJ1-5; the match to TRBD1 covers 8 bases. This CDR3 is 18 amino acids long. V lost 3 bases to trimming and J lost 3 bases; unmatched junction nucleotides: 13. CDR1 and CDR2 from the germline V gene are MDHEN and SYDVKM. CDR3 region: CASSFPTGALVSNQPQHF. DNA for the CDR3: TGTGCCAGCAGTTTCCCGACAGGGGCGTTGGTATCCAATCAGCCCCAGCATTTT.

The chain couples TRBV5-5 to TRBJ1-1, with D hard to call. This CDR3 comprises 12 residues. V shed 0 bases and J shed 13 bases, with 13 bases lying between them. Germline V lookup: CDR1 SGHKS, CDR2 YYEKEE (reference sequence). The CDR3 is CASSLEVHSFFF. CDR3 DNA sequence: TGTGCCAGCAGCTTGGAGGTCCACAGTTTTTTCTTT.

The J gene is TRBJ1-1, the V gene TRBV2, with TRBD1 as a possible D gene (6 bases). Germline CDR1 SNHLY, CDR2 FYNNEI. The CDR3 loop spans 11 amino acids. V lost 7 bases and J 6 bases, leaving 9 bases between the germline ends. DNA for the CDR3: TGTGCCAGCAAGGGACATCCTGAAGCTTTCTTT. Translating gives CASKGHPEAFF.

This chain uses TRBV18 with TRBJ1-1, with 7 bases matching TRBD1. CDR3 length equals 16 residues. The V gene end was trimmed by 3 bases and the J gene end by 2 bases; junction bases not matched to a gene: 9. Germline loops: CDR1 KGHSH, CDR2 LQKENI. DNA of the CDR3: TGTGCCAGCTCACCCGCGTCAGGGGGTTTTAACACTGAAGCTTTCTTT. The encoded protein is CASSPASGGFNTEAFF.

The J gene is TRBJ2-7, the V gene TRBV6-1; tentatively, D is TRBD2 (6 bases). The CDR3 length is 13 residues. V gave up 9 bases and J gave up 2 bases, with 14 bases separating them. Per the germline V gene, CDR1 is MNHNS and CDR2 is SASEGT. The CDR3 coding sequence is TGTGCCAGTACCGGGACTTCTGCCTACGAGCAGTACTTC. This encodes CASTGTSAYEQYF.

The chain links TRBV15 to TRBJ2-3; the D gene is possibly TRBD1 (6 bases). Trimming shortened V by 6 bases and J by 2 bases, and 12 bases separated the two germline ends. Looked up from germline, CDR1 is LNHNV and CDR2 is YYDKDF (reference sequence). The CDR3 sequence is 14 residues long. CDR3 amino acids: CATRLQGFTDTQYF. The CDR3 DNA reads TGTGCCACCAGGTTACAGGGTTTCACAGATACGCAGTATTTT.

V usage is TRBV7-9 and J usage is TRBJ1-4; tentatively, D is TRBD1 (5 bases). CDR3 length equals 13 residues. The germline V and J ends were trimmed by 4 bases and 14 bases, with 17 bases remaining between them. Germline values: CDR1 SEHNR, CDR2 FQNEAQ (reference sequence). The CDR3 coding sequence is TGTGCCAGCAGCTCCTCGGGGGGAAGTGGGCTGTTTTTT. It translates to CASSSSGGSGLFF.

V gene TRBV6-5 combines with J gene TRBJ1-4, with 10 nucleotides matching TRBD1. This CDR3 contains 16 residues. Trimming took 2 bases from V and 3 from J; bases not matched to a gene: 3. Looked up from germline, CDR1 is MNHEY and CDR2 is SVGAGI. The CDR3, as DNA: TGTGCCAGCAGTTACAGACAGGGGGCAGCTAATGAAAAACTGTTTTTT. This codes for CASSYRQGAANEKLFF.

This clone is a singleton in its sample. The V gene is TRBV5-1, the J gene TRBJ1-2, with no clear D. The CDR3 has 13 residues. The V end was cut by 5 bases, the J end by 6 bases, with 14 bases between. Germline CDR1 and CDR2: SGHRS and YFSETQ. DNA for the CDR3: TGCGCCAGCAGTCGAGACGGCACGGATGGCTACACCTTC. This sequence encodes CASSRDGTDGYTF.

This sequence joins TRBV5-1 and TRBJ2-3; D gene ambiguous. This CDR3 has 13 amino acids. Trimming shortened V by 0 bases and J by 2 bases, and 4 bases separated the two germline ends. CDR1 SGHRS and CDR2 YFSETQ come from the germline V gene. Here the CDR3 reads CASSLVVTDTQYF. CDR3 nucleotide sequence: TGCGCCAGCAGCTTGGTTGTCACAGATACGCAGTATTTT.

The J gene is TRBJ1-5, the V gene TRBV5-1; TRBD1 might be the D (6 bases). V was pared by 3 bases and J by 5 bases, with 15 bases between. CDR1 and CDR2 from the germline V gene are SGHRS and YFSETQ. The CDR3 loop spans 15 amino acids. The CDR3 spells CASSSTGGPDQPQHF. Here the CDR3 DNA reads TGCGCCAGCAGCTCCACCGGGGGGCCCGATCAGCCCCAGCATTTT.

This clone showed up just once. The rearrangement uses TRBV27 and TRBJ2-7; TRBD2 matches at 8 bases. This CDR3 has 16 amino acids. V gave up 3 bases and J gave up 2 bases; unmatched junction bases: 9. Looked up from germline, CDR1 is MNHEY and CDR2 is SMNVEV (reference sequence). The CDR3 protein is CASSFNSGTTPYEQYF. The DNA for the CDR3 is TGTGCCAGCAGTTTCAATAGCGGGACTACCCCCTACGAGCAGTACTTC.

The CDR3 sequence is CASSVRRDSPSEAFF. The CDR3 region has the DNA TGTGCCAGCAGCGTCAGACGGGACTCCCCCTCTGAAGCTTTCTTT. This chain connects TRBV9 to TRBJ1-1; the D gene is possibly TRBD1 (5 bases). Trimming shortened V by 2 bases and J by 6 bases, and 17 bases separated the two germline ends. The CDR3 runs to 15 residues. In germline, CDR1 is SGDLS, CDR2 YYNGEE.

This rearrangement joins TRBV7-2 to TRBJ1-2; 7 bases map to TRBD1. V dropped 0 bases and J dropped 2; count of bases not matched to a gene: 6. Germline V lookup: CDR1 SGHTA, CDR2 FQGNSA. The CDR3 contains 16 residues. The CDR3 DNA reads as TGTGCCAGCAGCTTAGCGGGGGCGGACAGGAACTATGGCTACACCTTC. Translating it yields CASSLAGADRNYGYTF.

V usage is TRBV10-3 and J usage is TRBJ2-1; the D gene is possibly TRBD2 (6 bases). The germline gives CDR1 ENHRY, CDR2 SYGVKD. The V end lost 0 bases, the J end lost 0 bases, and 9 bases lay between the germline ends. This CDR3 is built from 16 residues. As DNA, the CDR3 is TGTGCCATCAGTGAGTCCGGGGGAGCCTCCTACAATGAGCAGTTCTTC. This translates into CAISESGGASYNEQFF.

V and J are TRBV19 and TRBJ1-4, with 8 bases that match TRBD1. Unmatched junction bases numbered 11, after V lost 3 bases and J lost 8 bases. The germline V gene has CDR1 LNHDA and CDR2 SQIVND (reference sequence). The CDR3 sequence is 16 residues long. CDR3 in amino acids: CASSIGEQGGQEKLFF. DNA of the CDR3: TGTGCCAGTAGTATTGGGGAACAGGGGGGTCAGGAAAAACTGTTTTTT.

The count of this clone is one. This sequence joins TRBV9 and TRBJ1-1; 8 bases map to TRBD1. J gave up 1 base and V 3 bases, and 5 bases lay outside the gene matches. Per the germline V gene, CDR1 is SGDLS and CDR2 is YYNGEE. This CDR3 region has 15 residues. The CDR3 DNA sequence: TGTGCCAGCAGCGGAACTGACAGGGGGAACACTGAAGCTTTCTTT. Its protein is CASSGTDRGNTEAFF.

This rearrangement joins TRBV7-9 to TRBJ2-2; no reliable D call. V was clipped by 3 bases and J by 6 bases, with 8 bases between them. In germline, CDR1 is SEHNR, CDR2 FQNEAQ (reference sequence). The CDR3 spans 13 residues. The CDR3 here is CASSLTGPGELFF. In nucleotides, the CDR3 is TGTGCCAGCAGCTTGACGGGCCCCGGGGAGCTGTTTTTT.

This sequence joins TRBV5-1 and TRBJ2-1; D may be TRBD2 (6 bases). V dropped 6 bases and J dropped 5 bases, with 18 bases sitting between them. The length of the CDR3 is 15 residues. Germline values: CDR1 SGHRS, CDR2 YFSETQ. CDR3 bases: TGCGCCAGCACTGGACGGGAGCCCTCAAACAATGAGCAGTTCTTC. Translation gives CASTGREPSNNEQFF. Full variable domain (missing parts from reference TRBV5-1 and TRBJ2-1): KAGVTQTPRYLIKTRGQQVTLSCSPISGHRSVSWYQQTPGQGLQFLFEYFSETQRNKGNFPGRFSGRQFSNSRSEMNVSTLELGDSALYLCASTGREPSNNEQFFGPGTRLTVL.

V usage is TRBV6-5 and J usage is TRBJ1-1, with D perhaps TRBD1 (5 bases). There are 14 residues in the CDR3. The germline V and J ends were trimmed by 7 bases and 1 base, with 13 bases remaining between them. Looked up from germline, CDR1 is MNHEY and CDR2 is SVGAGI. CDR3: CASTWGGRNTEAFF. Written as DNA, the CDR3 is TGTGCCAGCACCTGGGGGGGAAGGAACACTGAAGCTTTCTTT.

V is TRBV5-1 and J is TRBJ1-4; 7 bases line up with TRBD1. This CDR3 spans 15 amino acids. The V segment lost 4 bases and the J segment 5 bases; nucleotides outside the gene matches: 8. Looked up from germline, CDR1 is SGHRS and CDR2 is YFSETQ. The CDR3 nucleotides are TGCGCCAGCAGCCCCCTGACAGGGAACAATGAAAAACTGTTTTTT. It yields the protein CASSPLTGNNEKLFF.